The 11 T cell receptor beta chains given below trace back to one sample, sequenced in a study of cytomegalovirus exposure and HLA in healthy donors. PCR involved 60 Vbeta and 13 Jbeta primers. Generated by immunoSEQ multiplex PCR, the TCRdb table keeps only in-frame clones and is missing some. This sample carries roughly 160,000 clones, roughly four fifths of them seen once, and the ten largest clones take over 2.5%. Input material: PBMCs. Receptor source: a female donor in good health and CMV-seronegative.

The chain couples TRBV7-2 to TRBJ2-3; TRBD2 aligns across 7 bases. This CDR3 is built from 14 residues. Germline V gene lookup returns CDR1 SGHTA and CDR2 FQGNSA. Trimming removed 5 bases from V and 4 bases from J; junction bases left unmatched: 6. In DNA form, the CDR3 reads TGTGCCAGCAGCCTCCGGCTAGCGGCAGATACGCAGTATTTT. Translated, it gives CASSLRLAADTQYF.

The chain employs TRBV5-1 and TRBJ2-1; 7 bases are a match to TRBD2. Germline CDR1 SGHRS, CDR2 YFSETQ. The CDR3 is made up of 14 amino acids. V was clipped by 7 bases and J by 3 bases; unmatched bases: 7. CDR3 amino acids: CASSAGTNYNEQFF. The CDR3 DNA reads as TGCGCCAGCTCGGCCGGGACTAACTACAATGAGCAGTTCTTC.

V and J are TRBV28 and TRBJ1-5; the match to TRBD1 covers 7 bases. V lost 5 bases and J lost 7; bases outside the gene matches: 8. The germline gives CDR1 MDHEN, CDR2 SYDVKM. The CDR3 runs to 14 residues. Written as DNA, the CDR3 is TGTGCCAGCAGTGTACGACAGGGTTGGCAGCCCCAGCATTTT. Residues: CASSVRQGWQPQHF.

This clone has a handful of counts. V and J are TRBV28 and TRBJ2-3; 10 nucleotides agree with TRBD2. CDR3 length: 17 residues. V trimming: 3 bases; J trimming: 0 bases; junction bases outside the gene matches: 6. CDR1 and CDR2 (germline): MDHEN, SYDVKM. The CDR3: CASSFPRAGGSTDTQYF. The DNA for the CDR3 is TGTGCCAGCAGTTTCCCCCGAGCGGGAGGGAGCACAGATACGCAGTATTTT.

The chain uses TRBV6-5 and TRBJ2-5; 8 bases align to TRBD1. V lost 5 bases, J lost 7 bases, and 9 bases stayed unmatched. Germline CDR1 is MNHEY and CDR2 is SVGAGI. The CDR3 sequence is 14 residues long. The CDR3 coding sequence is TGTGCCAGCAGTAGGGGACAGGTGAAAGGGACCCAGTACTTC. Translated: CASSRGQVKGTQYF.

This clone was detected only a few times. This CDR3 is also generated by other DNA sequences in the sample. The V call is TRBV29-1, the J call TRBJ2-1; maybe TRBD1 (7 bases). Germline V gene data show CDR1 as SQVTM and CDR2 as ANQGSEA. This CDR3 spans 13 amino acids. V was trimmed by 3 bases and J by 8 bases, leaving 14 bases between them. CDR3 sequence reads: CSVDPGGRDEQFF. DNA for the CDR3: TGCAGCGTTGATCCAGGGGGGCGCGATGAGCAGTTCTTC.

This clone was detected only a few times. The chain uses TRBV6-6 and TRBJ2-7, with D possibly being TRBD1 (5 bases). CDR1 is MNHNY, CDR2 SVGAGI, per germline (reference sequence). The V end was cut by 2 bases, the J end by 7 bases, with 12 bases between. The CDR3 length is 13 residues. The CDR3 DNA follows: TGTGCCAGCAGTTACCAGGGAATCGGGGAGCAGTACTTC. Translated, it gives CASSYQGIGEQYF.

This clone was seen once. This CDR3 reads CASSPTQGADTQYF. In DNA form, the CDR3 reads TGTGCCAGCTCACCAACACAGGGGGCGGATACGCAGTATTTT. The rearrangement joins TRBV18 to TRBJ2-3, with 9 bases fitting TRBD1. This CDR3 is 14 amino acids long. After removal of 2 bases from V and 6 bases from J, the junction contained 3 bases not matched to a gene. Germline V gene lookup returns CDR1 KGHSH and CDR2 LQKENI.

DNA of the CDR3: TGTGCTAGTGGTTTGGGCAGCGTATTGAATGAGCAGTTCTTC. Its translation is CASGLGSVLNEQFF. J is TRBJ2-1 and V is TRBV12-5; D unclear. CDR1 and CDR2 (germline): LGHNT, FRNRAP. This CDR3 is built from 14 residues. V was pared by 1 base and J by 7 bases, with 11 bases between.

Concerning this clone itself: Other DNA sequences of this sample code for an identical CDR3. The chain employs TRBV9 and TRBJ2-5, with TRBD1 matching over 7 bases. The J call is uncertain, as TRBJ2-7 better fits the DNA end. There are 15 residues in the CDR3. Per germline, CDR1 SGDLS and CDR2 YYNGEE. The CDR3 is CASSVRDRGLYEQYF. CDR3 nucleotide sequence: TGTGCCAGCAGCGTCCGGGACAGAGGGCTCTACGAGCAGTACTTC.

Comments on this clone: Other DNA sequences within the sample encode an identical CDR3. The chain joins TRBV4-2 to TRBJ1-6; a weak D match, TRBD1 (5 bases). CDR3 length: 18 residues. V was shortened by 9 bases and J by 0 bases, with 21 bases between the two germline ends. CDR1 LGHNA and CDR2 YNFKEQ come from the germline V gene. In nucleotides, the CDR3 is TGTGCCAGTAGCACAGGTGCGGGGGGGAGCTCCTATAATTCACCCCTCCACTTT. Residues: CASSTGAGGSSYNSPLHF.